This T cell receptor beta chain appears in the sequencing data of a study of regulatory T cells in long-lasting Graves disease. Arm-PCR with iRepertoire HTBI primers amplified the CDR3 regions for these TCR beta libraries. TCRdb reprocessed the multiplex PCR reads with MiXCR, giving one entry per CDR3 protein. The sample holds 350,000 to 500,000 distinct CDR3 sequences, around 15% seen once. Germline V gene lookup returns CDR1 SGHVS and CDR2 FNYEAQ. The V end lost 5 bases, the J end lost 1 base, and 26 bases lay between the germline ends. This CDR3 has 19 amino acids. Time point given: newly diagnosed GD, antithyroid drugs for less than 3 months. RNA isolated from PBMCs was used to make the TCR library. This sample was also put to use in a study of T cells in Graves' hyperthyroidism and ophthalmopathy. That paper adds: Carried out on the TCR CDR3, a first-round RT-PCR used the HTBI primer set.

The receptor's source is a woman in her forties or fifties with Graves disease. The specimen was peripheral blood mononuclear cells (PBMCs), collected at new diagnosis, from a patient treated with antithyroid drugs. The chain recombines TRBV7-6 with TRBJ2-5; D is perhaps TRBD2 (6 bases). For the CDR3, the DNA is TGTGCCAGCAGCCCAACGGCCGGACACGAGGACTACTTCCAAGAGACCCAGTACTTC. This gives the protein CASSPTAGHEDYFQETQYF.